What follows are 18 T cell receptor beta chains derived from one specimen sequenced in a study of cytomegalovirus exposure and HLA in healthy donors. Both 60 Vbeta primers and 13 Jbeta primers went into the PCR. Only in-frame clones appear in the TCRdb table, and some are missing; sequencing was by immunoSEQ multiplex PCR. The sample's table shows about 48,000 clones. The sequencing sample was made of PBMCs. Receptors were obtained from a woman aged 40 to 50 in good health and CMV-seronegative.

CDR3 protein: CASSQDRDSISYEQYF. The CDR3 region has the DNA TGCGCCAGCAGCCAAGATAGGGACAGCATTTCCTACGAGCAGTACTTC. V gene TRBV4-1 combines with J gene TRBJ2-7; TRBD1 matches at 7 bases. CDR3 length: 16 residues. Trimming at V came to 0 bases and at J to 1 base, leaving 6 bases not matched to a gene. Germline CDR1 is MGHRA and CDR2 is YSYEKL.

Worth noting for this clone: The same CDR3 is also encoded by other DNA sequences in this sample. This chain connects TRBV5-1 to TRBJ2-7, with 13 bases lining up with TRBD2. Germline loops: CDR1 SGHRS, CDR2 YFSETQ. The CDR3 length is 15 residues. Trimming took 2 bases from V and 2 from J; bases not matched to a gene: 1. The CDR3, as DNA: TGCGCCAGCAGCTTAGGACTAGCGGGGGCCTACGAGCAGTACTTC. This gives the protein CASSLGLAGAYEQYF. Based on the CDR3 plus reference TRBV5-1 and TRBJ2-7, the full variable domain is KAGVTQTPRYLIKTRGQQVTLSCSPISGHRSVSWYQQTPGQGLQFLFEYFSETQRNKGNFPGRFSGRQFSNSRSEMNVSTLELGDSALYLCASSLGLAGAYEQYFGPGTRLTVT.

This chain connects TRBV7-2 to TRBJ1-2; D might be TRBD1 (6 bases). Germline lookup yields CDR1 SGHTA and CDR2 FQGNSA. V was pared by 4 bases and J by 8 bases, with 20 bases between. The CDR3 sequence is 15 residues long. CDR3 nucleotide sequence: TGTGCCAGCAGCTATAGGGGGACCGCGAGTGAAGGCTACACCTTC. As protein: CASSYRGTASEGYTF.

The rearrangement links TRBV28 to TRBJ1-5; 9 bases map to TRBD1. CDR3 length equals 17 residues. The germline gives CDR1 MDHEN, CDR2 SYDVKM. J was trimmed by 4 bases and V by 5 bases; bases with no gene match: 12. The CDR3 DNA is TGTGCCAGCAGTCTCTCGGTGGGACAGGGACGGAATCAGCCCCAGCATTTT. Residues: CASSLSVGQGRNQPQHF.

The CDR3 nucleotides are TGTGCTAGTGGTCCGGGACAGACCTACAATGAGCAGTTCTTC. Protein sequence: CASGPGQTYNEQFF. The rearrangement joins TRBV12-5 to TRBJ2-1, with 7 bases fitting TRBD1. J gave up 2 bases and V 5 bases, and 3 bases lay outside the gene matches. The CDR3 runs to 14 residues. Germline lookup yields CDR1 LGHNT and CDR2 FRNRAP.

The rearrangement uses TRBV6-5 and TRBJ2-3; 8 bases match TRBD1. This CDR3 region has 16 residues. Germline V gives CDR1 MNHEY, CDR2 SVGAGI. V was clipped by 0 bases and J by 2 bases; unmatched bases: 4. CDR3 loop: CASSYSDRATTDTQYF. In DNA, the CDR3 is TGTGCCAGCAGTTACTCGGACAGGGCAACCACAGATACGCAGTATTTT.

The chain employs TRBV4-2 and TRBJ2-7; 8 bases are shared with TRBD1. Trimming took 2 bases from V and 6 from J; bases not matched to a gene: 12. CDR1 is LGHNA, CDR2 YNFKEQ, per germline. The CDR3 covers 16 residues. CDR3 residues: CASSQNPGQGGFEQYF. For the CDR3, the DNA is TGTGCCAGCAGCCAAAACCCTGGACAGGGTGGATTCGAGCAGTACTTC.

J is TRBJ1-2 and V is TRBV4-3; TRBD1 matches at 9 bases. This CDR3 is 14 amino acids long. Trimming removed 1 base from V and 3 bases from J; junction bases left unmatched: 0. CDR1 and CDR2 from the germline V gene are LGHNA and YSLEER. Here the CDR3 reads CASSQGTGDYGYTF. The CDR3 DNA sequence: TGCGCCAGCAGCCAAGGGACAGGGGACTATGGCTACACCTTC.

V is TRBV7-8 and J is TRBJ2-2; TRBD2 matches 12 bases. Germline V lookup: CDR1 SGHVS, CDR2 FQNEAQ. The CDR3 is made up of 17 amino acids. With 5 bases clipped from V and 2 bases from J, the junction kept 6 bases outside the gene matches. The CDR3 protein is CASSPRLAGDNTGELFF. CDR3 sequence (DNA): TGTGCCAGCAGCCCGAGACTAGCGGGAGATAACACCGGGGAGCTGTTTTTT. The whole variable domain, filled in from reference TRBV7-8 and TRBJ2-2, reads GAGVSQSPRYKVAKRGQDVALRCDPISGHVSLFWYQQALGQGPEFLTYFQNEAQLDKSGLPSDRFFAERPEGSVSTLKIQRTQQEDSAVYLCASSPRLAGDNTGELFFGEGSRLTVL.

The chain uses TRBV5-1 and TRBJ2-7; 8 nucleotides align to TRBD2. Germline CDR1 and CDR2: SGHRS and YFSETQ. The ends lost 4 bases at V and 4 bases at J; junction bases unmatched: 10. The CDR3 contains 15 residues. CDR3 sequence (DNA): TGCGCCAGCAGCCAAAGCGGGAGTGCTGGTTACGAGCAGTACTTC. It encodes CASSQSGSAGYEQYF.

This rearrangement joins TRBV5-1 to TRBJ2-5; D gene ambiguous. The V end lost 0 bases, the J end lost 3 bases, and 6 bases lay between the germline ends. Germline CDR1 and CDR2: SGHRS and YFSETQ. This CDR3 has 13 residues. The CDR3 loop reads CASSLVTEETQYF. CDR3 nucleotide sequence: TGCGCCAGCAGCTTGGTTACGGAAGAGACCCAGTACTTC.

This chain links TRBV4-2 with TRBJ1-4, with a tentative D call TRBD1 (6 bases). The V end lost 3 bases, the J end lost 4 bases, and 18 bases lay between the germline ends. This CDR3 spans 17 amino acids. Germline lookup yields CDR1 LGHNA and CDR2 YNFKEQ. This chain's CDR3 is CASSQGGKQGGNEKLFF. CDR3 sequence (DNA): TGTGCCAGCAGCCAGGGAGGGAAACAGGGCGGTAATGAAAAACTGTTTTTT.

The rearrangement uses TRBV29-1 and TRBJ1-2, with 10 positions matching TRBD1. The CDR3 runs 13 residues. In germline, CDR1 is SQVTM, CDR2 ANQGSEA. Germline trimming cut 5 bases from V and 6 bases from J; bases unmatched to any gene: 6. The CDR3 reads CSVLAGQGNGYTF. For the CDR3, the DNA is TGCAGCGTTCTTGCGGGACAGGGGAATGGCTACACCTTC.

V gene TRBV19 combines with J gene TRBJ2-7, with 9 bases aligning to TRBD2. CDR1 is LNHDA, CDR2 SQIVND, per germline (reference sequence). There are 15 residues in the CDR3. J gave up 0 bases and V 2 bases, and 2 bases lay outside the gene matches. The CDR3 DNA is TGTGCCAGTAGTATACTAGCGGGATACTCCTACGAGCAGTACTTC. Translated: CASSILAGYSYEQYF.

The chain has TRBV4-3 and TRBJ1-1; D may be TRBD1 (6 bases). The CDR3 is 14 amino acids. Trimming took 2 bases from V and 5 from J, leaving 12 bases between them. Germline V gives CDR1 LGHNA, CDR2 YSLEER. This CDR3 reads CASSQRGGRTEAFF. CDR3 sequence (DNA): TGCGCCAGCAGCCAAAGAGGGGGAAGGACTGAAGCTTTCTTT.

V and J are TRBV11-2 and TRBJ2-1; D is possibly TRBD2 (5 bases). Germline-derived CDR1 and CDR2 are SGHAT and FQNNGV. V was pared by 2 bases and J by 6 bases, with 8 bases between. The CDR3 totals 13 residues. As DNA, the CDR3 is TGTGCCAGCAGCTTAACTAGTATCAATGAGCAGTTCTTC. Translated, it gives CASSLTSINEQFF.

V gene TRBV18 combines with J gene TRBJ2-5; D call uncertain. This CDR3 region has 13 residues. Germline CDR1 reads KGHSH; CDR2 reads LQKENI. V was pared by 4 bases and J by 2 bases, with 8 bases between. The CDR3 loop reads CASSLDFQETQYF. The CDR3 bases are TGTGCCAGCTCACTCGACTTTCAAGAGACCCAGTACTTC.

The chain uses TRBV7-9 and TRBJ2-7; 7 positions agree with TRBD1. Germline CDR1 is SEHNR and CDR2 is FQNEAQ (reference sequence). Trimming cost V 3 bases and J 3 bases; bases outside gene matches: 5. The CDR3 is 14 residues long. The CDR3 sequence: CASSLTGQIYEQYF. Written as DNA, the CDR3 is TGTGCCAGCAGCTTGACAGGGCAGATCTACGAGCAGTACTTC.